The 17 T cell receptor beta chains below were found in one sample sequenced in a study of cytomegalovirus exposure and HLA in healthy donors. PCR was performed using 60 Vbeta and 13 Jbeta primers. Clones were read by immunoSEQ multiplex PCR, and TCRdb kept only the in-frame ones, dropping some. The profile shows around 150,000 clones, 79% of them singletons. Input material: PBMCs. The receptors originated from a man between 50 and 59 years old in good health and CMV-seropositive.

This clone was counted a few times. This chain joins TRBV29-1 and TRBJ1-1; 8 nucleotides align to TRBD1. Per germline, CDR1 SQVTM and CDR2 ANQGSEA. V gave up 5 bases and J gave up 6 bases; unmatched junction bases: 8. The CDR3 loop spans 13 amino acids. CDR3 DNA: TGCAGCGTTCGGACAGGGAGAAAGGCTGAAGCTTTCTTT. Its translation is CSVRTGRKAEAFF.

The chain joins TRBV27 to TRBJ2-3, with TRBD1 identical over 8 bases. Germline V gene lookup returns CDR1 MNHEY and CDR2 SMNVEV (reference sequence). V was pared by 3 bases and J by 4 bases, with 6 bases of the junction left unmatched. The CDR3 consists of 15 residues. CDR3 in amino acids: CASSLDREVADTQYF. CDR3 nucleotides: TGTGCCAGCAGTTTGGACAGGGAGGTCGCAGATACGCAGTATTTT.

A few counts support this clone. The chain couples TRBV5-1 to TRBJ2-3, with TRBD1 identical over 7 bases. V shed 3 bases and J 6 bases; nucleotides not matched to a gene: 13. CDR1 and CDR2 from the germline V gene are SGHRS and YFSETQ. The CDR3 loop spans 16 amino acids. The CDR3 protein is CASSSLRQGRSDTQYF. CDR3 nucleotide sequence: TGCGCCAGCAGCTCCCTACGACAGGGCCGGAGCGATACGCAGTATTTT.

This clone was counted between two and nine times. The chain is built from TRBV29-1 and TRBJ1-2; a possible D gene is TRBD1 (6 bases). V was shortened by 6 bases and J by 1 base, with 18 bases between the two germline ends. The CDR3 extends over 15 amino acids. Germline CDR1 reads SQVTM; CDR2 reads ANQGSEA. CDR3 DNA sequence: TGCAGCGTCACCCTGACAGGAGCGAATAACTATGGCTACACCTTC. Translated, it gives CSVTLTGANNYGYTF.

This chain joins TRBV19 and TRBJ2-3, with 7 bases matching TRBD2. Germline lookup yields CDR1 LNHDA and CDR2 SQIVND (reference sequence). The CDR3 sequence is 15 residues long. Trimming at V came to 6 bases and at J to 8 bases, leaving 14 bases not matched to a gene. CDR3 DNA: TGTGCCAGTAGGACTCTAGCGCCCACGGGGGGTACGCAGTATTTT. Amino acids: CASRTLAPTGGTQYF.

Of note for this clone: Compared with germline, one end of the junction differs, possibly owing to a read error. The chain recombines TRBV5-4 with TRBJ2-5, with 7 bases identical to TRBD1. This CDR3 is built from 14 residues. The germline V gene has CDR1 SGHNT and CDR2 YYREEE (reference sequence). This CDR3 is CASGFWTGQETQYF. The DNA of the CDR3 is TGTGCCAGCGGCTTCTGGACAGGCCAAGAGACCCAGTACTTC. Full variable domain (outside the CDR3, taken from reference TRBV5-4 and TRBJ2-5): ETGVTQSPTHLIKTRGQQVTLRCSSQSGHNTVSWYQQALGQGPQFIFQYYREEENGRGNFPPRFSGLQFPNYSSELNVNALELDDSALYLCASGFWTGQETQYFGPGTRLLVL.

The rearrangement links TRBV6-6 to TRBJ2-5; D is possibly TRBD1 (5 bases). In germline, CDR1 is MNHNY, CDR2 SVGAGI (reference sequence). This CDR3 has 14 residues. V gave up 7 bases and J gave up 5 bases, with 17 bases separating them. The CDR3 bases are TGTGCCAGCAACCAAAAGGGGTTACGGGAGACCCAGTACTTC. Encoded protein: CASNQKGLRETQYF.

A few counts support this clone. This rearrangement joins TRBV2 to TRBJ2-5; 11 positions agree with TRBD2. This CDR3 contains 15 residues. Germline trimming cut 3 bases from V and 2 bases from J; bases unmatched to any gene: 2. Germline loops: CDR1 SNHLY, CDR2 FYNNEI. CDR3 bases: TGTGCCAGCAGTGATAGCGGGAGGGGGCAAGAGACCCAGTACTTC. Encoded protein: CASSDSGRGQETQYF.

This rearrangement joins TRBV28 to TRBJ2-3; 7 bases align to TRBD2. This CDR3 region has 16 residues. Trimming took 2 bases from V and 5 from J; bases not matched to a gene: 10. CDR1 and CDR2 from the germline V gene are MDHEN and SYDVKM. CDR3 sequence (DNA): TGTGCCAGCAGTTTAACCCTGGGGGAGGGCTTAGATACGCAGTATTTT. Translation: CASSLTLGEGLDTQYF.

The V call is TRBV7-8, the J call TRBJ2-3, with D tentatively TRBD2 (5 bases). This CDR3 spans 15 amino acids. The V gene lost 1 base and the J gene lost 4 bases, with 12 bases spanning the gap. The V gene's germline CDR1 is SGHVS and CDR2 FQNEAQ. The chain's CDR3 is CASSLDRDNADTQYF. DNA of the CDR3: TGTGCCAGCAGCTTAGATCGGGATAATGCAGATACGCAGTATTTT.

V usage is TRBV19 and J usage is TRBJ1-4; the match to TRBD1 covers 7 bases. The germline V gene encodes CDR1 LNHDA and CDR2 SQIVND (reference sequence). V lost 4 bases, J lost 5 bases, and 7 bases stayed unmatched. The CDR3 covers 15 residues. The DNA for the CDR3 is TGTGCCAGTAGTAGACAGGGTTTCGGGAATGAAAAACTGTTTTTT. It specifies CASSRQGFGNEKLFF.

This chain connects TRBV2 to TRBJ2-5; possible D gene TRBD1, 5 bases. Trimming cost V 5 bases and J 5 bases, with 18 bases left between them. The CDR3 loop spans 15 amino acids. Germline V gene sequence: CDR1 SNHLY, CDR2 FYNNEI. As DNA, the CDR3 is TGTGCCAGCAGTACTCACAGGATTTCCGCTGAGACCCAGTACTTC. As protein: CASSTHRISAETQYF. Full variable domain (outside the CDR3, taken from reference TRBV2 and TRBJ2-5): EPEVTQTPSHQVTQMGQEVILRCVPISNHLYFYWYRQILGQKVEFLVSFYNNEISEKSEIFDDQFSVERPDGSNFTLKIRSTKLEDSAMYFCASSTHRISAETQYFGPGTRLLVL.

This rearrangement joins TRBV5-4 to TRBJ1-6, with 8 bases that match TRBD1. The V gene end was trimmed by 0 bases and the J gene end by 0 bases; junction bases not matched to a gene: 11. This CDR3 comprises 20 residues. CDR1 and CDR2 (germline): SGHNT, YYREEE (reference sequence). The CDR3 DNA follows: TGTGCCAGCAGCTTGGCCACCGGGACAGGCGGGAGCTCCTATAATTCACCCCTCCACTTT. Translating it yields CASSLATGTGGSSYNSPLHF. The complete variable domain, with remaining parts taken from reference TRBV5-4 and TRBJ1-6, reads ETGVTQSPTHLIKTRGQQVTLRCSSQSGHNTVSWYQQALGQGPQFIFQYYREEENGRGNFPPRFSGLQFPNYSSELNVNALELDDSALYLCASSLATGTGGSSYNSPLHFGNGTRLTVT.

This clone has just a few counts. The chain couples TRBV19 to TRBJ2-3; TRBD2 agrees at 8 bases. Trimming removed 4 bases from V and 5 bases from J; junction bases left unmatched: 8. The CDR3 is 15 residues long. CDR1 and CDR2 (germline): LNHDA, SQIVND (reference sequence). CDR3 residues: CASSTSGLAKDTQYF. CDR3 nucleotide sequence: TGTGCCAGTAGTACCTCCGGACTAGCTAAAGATACGCAGTATTTT.

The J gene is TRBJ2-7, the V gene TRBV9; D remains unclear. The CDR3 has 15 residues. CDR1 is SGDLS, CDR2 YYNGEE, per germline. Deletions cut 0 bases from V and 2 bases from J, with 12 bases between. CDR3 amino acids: CASSVDGGAPYEQYF. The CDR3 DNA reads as TGTGCCAGCAGCGTAGACGGCGGAGCCCCCTACGAGCAGTACTTC.

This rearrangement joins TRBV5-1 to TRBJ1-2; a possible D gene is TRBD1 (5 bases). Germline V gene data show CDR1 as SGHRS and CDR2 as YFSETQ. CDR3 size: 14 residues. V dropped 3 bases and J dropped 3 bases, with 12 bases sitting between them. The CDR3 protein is CASSYDTRDYGYTF. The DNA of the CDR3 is TGCGCCAGCAGCTACGATACCAGGGACTATGGCTACACCTTC.

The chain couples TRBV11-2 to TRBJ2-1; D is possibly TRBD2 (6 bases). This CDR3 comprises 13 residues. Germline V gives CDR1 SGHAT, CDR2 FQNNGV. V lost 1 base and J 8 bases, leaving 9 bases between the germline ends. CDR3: CASSLAGVHEQFF. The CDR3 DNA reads TGTGCCAGCAGCTTAGCGGGGGTCCATGAGCAGTTCTTC.